This entry features one T cell receptor (beta chain) sequence. This specimen belongs to a study of T cell changes during pregnancy in multiple sclerosis. The V gene's germline CDR1 is LGHNA and CDR2 YNFKEQ. The CDR3 is 16 residues long. V lost 4 bases, J lost 2 bases, and 10 bases stayed unmatched. Sequencing was performed with immunoSEQ multiplex PCR; in TCRdb, only in-frame clones are kept and a portion is missing. The sample consists of 45,000 to 75,000 clones, about 91% of them appearing once. The source was peripheral blood, collected in the first trimester of pregnancy. The sequence derives from a female donor with multiple sclerosis, enrolled in a pregnancy study. V gene TRBV4-2 combines with J gene TRBJ1-2; 7 bases align to TRBD1. The CDR3, as DNA: TGTGCCAGCAGCCGGGAACCGGGACAGAGAAACTATGGCTACACCTTC. It specifies CASSREPGQRNYGYTF.